In its sample, the clone carrying this TCR beta chain was seen a few times. Its antigen is not known. This entry is derived from a study of T cells in Graves' hyperthyroidism and ophthalmopathy. Study-level results: Clonotypes that were expanded in thyroid above 0.001 mostly appeared in blood too.

Patients were excluded because of uncontrolled infection, other autoimmune disease, pregnancy or lactation. Every diagnosis used clinical symptoms, serum thyroxine and TRAb, thyroid ultrasound and orbital computed tomography. Amplification targeted TCR beta CDR3 regions from RNA transcripts. First-round RT-PCR of the TCR CDR3 relied on the HTBI primer set. TCRdb re-derived calls from the multiplex PCR reads in MiXCR, one entry per CDR3 protein. The sample records hundreds of thousands of distinct CDR3 sequences, roughly 15% being singletons. Germline V CDR1 and CDR2: SGHRS, YFSETQ. Trimming pared 1 base from V and 0 bases from J, leaving 8 bases between. This CDR3 comprises 15 residues.

Sequenced: blood. This chain connects TRBV5-1 to TRBJ2-1; D uncertain. The source is a woman in her 30s with Graves' hyperthyroidism. CDR3 sequence reads: CASSLNPDSYNEQFF. The CDR3 DNA is TGCGCCAGCAGCTTGAACCCGGACTCCTACAATGAGCAGTTCTTC.